Detailed here is one T cell receptor (beta chain). Its antigen remains unknown. The data were obtained in a study of T-cell reconstitution after alpha-beta-depleted transplantation in children. Whole-study results and caveats: Diversity of TCRbeta at day 60 was high in some patients, arising from surviving recipient T cells and thymic progenitors. Several hundred expanded graft clones reportedly gave rise to the alpha-beta T cells present about two months after transplant. Counts and diversity of T cells one year after transplant came mostly from newly produced T cells.

Trimming removed 5 bases at V and 1 base at J, with 16 bases between. The CDR3 is 15 residues long. Germline V lookup: CDR1 DFQATT, CDR2 SNEGSKA (reference sequence). Unique molecular identifiers were built into the TCRbeta library. From the PCR reads, TCRdb called clonotypes with MiXCR, one entry per CDR3 protein. The sample yields about a million distinct CDR3 sequences, roughly 29% seen once. Source: PBMCs, mostly from graft donor cells, taken 360 days after TCRalphabeta/CD19-depleted stem cell transplant. The chain couples TRBV20-1 to TRBJ2-3; D may be TRBD1 (5 bases). This receptor was obtained from a boy in the first two years of life who had a stem cell transplant for SCID, so the T cells may come from the graft donor. CDR3 DNA: TGCAGTGCTGTTTTAGCACCCAGGGGCACAGATACGCAGTATTTT. Protein: CSAVLAPRGTDTQYF.